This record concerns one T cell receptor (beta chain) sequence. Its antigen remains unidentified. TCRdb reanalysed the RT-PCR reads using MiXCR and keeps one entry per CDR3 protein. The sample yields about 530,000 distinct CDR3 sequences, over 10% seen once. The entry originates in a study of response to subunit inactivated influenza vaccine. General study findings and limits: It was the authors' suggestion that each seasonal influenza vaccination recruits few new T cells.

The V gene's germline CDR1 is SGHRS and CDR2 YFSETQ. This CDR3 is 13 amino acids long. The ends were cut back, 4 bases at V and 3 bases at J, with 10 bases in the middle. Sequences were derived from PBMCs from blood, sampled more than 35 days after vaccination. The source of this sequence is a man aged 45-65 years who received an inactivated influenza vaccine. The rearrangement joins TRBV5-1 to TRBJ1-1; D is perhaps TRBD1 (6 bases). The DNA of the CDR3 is TGCGCCAGCAGCCAACAGGGATACACTGAAGCTTTCTTT. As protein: CASSQQGYTEAFF.